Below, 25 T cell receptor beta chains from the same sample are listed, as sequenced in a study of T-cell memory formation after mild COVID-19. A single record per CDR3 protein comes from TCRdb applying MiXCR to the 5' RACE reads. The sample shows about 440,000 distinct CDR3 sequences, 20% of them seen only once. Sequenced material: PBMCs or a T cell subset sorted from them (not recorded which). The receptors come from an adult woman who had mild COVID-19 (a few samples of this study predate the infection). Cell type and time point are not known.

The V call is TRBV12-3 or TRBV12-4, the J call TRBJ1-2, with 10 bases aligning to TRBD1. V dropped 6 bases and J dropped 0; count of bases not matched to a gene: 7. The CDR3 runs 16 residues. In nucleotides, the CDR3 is TGTGCCAGCAGCTCGGACAGGGGGTCGGCTAACTATGGCTACACCTTC. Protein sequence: CASSSDRGSANYGYTF.

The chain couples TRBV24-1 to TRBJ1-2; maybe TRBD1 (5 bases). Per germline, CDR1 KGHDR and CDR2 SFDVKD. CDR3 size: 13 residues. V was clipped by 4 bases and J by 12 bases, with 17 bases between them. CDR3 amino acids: CATSDQTGLLNTF. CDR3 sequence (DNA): TGTGCCACCAGTGACCAAACAGGATTACTAAACACCTTC.

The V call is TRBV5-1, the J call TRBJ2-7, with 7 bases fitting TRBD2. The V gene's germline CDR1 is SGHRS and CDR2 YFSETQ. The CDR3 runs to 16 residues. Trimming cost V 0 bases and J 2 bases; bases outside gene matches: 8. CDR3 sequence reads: CASSLDRLAGPYEQYF. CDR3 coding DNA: TGCGCCAGCAGCTTGGATAGACTAGCCGGCCCCTACGAGCAGTACTTC.

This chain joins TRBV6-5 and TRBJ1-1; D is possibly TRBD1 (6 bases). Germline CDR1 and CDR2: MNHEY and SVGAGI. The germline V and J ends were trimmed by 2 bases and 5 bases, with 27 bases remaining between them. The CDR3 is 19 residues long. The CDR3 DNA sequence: TGTGCCAGCAGTTACCGTCCTCTACTAACGGGGGCTGAGGGGACTGAAGCTTTCTTT. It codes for CASSYRPLLTGAEGTEAFF.

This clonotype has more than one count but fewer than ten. The CDR3 loop is CSPKGEGETQYF. The CDR3 DNA reads TGCAGCCCTAAGGGGGAGGGGGAGACCCAGTACTTC. The chain is built from TRBV29-1 and TRBJ2-5, with TRBD2 as a possible D gene (7 bases). The V end lost 8 bases, the J end lost 5 bases, and 15 bases lay between the germline ends. Germline values: CDR1 SQVTM, CDR2 ANQGSEA. The CDR3 extends over 12 amino acids.

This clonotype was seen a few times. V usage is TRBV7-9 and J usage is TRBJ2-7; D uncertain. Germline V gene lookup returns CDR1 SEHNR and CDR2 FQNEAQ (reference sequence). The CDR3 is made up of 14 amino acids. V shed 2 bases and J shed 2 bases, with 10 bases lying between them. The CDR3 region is CASSLLGRPYEQYF. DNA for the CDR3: TGTGCCAGCAGCTTACTAGGCAGACCCTACGAGCAGTACTTC.

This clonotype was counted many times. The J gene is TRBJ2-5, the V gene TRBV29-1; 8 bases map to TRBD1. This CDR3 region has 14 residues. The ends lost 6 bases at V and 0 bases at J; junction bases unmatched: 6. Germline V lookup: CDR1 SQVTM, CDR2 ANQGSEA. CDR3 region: CSVRTGTNQETQYF. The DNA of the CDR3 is TGCAGCGTAAGGACAGGGACGAACCAAGAGACCCAGTACTTC.

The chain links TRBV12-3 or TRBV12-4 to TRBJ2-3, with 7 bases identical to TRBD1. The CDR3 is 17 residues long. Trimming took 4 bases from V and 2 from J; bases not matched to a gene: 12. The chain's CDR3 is CASSSGQDNRFTDTQYF. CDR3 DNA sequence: TGTGCCAGCAGTTCAGGACAGGATAATAGGTTCACAGATACGCAGTATTTT.

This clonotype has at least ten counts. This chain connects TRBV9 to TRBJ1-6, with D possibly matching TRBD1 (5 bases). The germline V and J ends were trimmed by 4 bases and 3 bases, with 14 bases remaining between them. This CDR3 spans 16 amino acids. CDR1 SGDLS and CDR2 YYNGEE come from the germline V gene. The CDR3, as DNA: TGTGCCAGCAGCCCCAGATCCCAGGGCTATAATTCACCCCTCCACTTT. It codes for CASSPRSQGYNSPLHF.

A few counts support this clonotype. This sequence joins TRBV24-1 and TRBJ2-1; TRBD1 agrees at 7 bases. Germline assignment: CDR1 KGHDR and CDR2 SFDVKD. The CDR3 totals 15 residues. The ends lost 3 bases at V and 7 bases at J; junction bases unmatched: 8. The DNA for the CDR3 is TGTGCCACCAGTGATGCCCGACAGGGCGTGAATGAGCAGTTCTTC. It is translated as CATSDARQGVNEQFF.

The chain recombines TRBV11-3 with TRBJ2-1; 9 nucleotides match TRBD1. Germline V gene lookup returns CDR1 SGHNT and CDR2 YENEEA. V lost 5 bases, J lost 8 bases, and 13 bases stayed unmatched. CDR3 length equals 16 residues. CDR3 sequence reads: CASSPQGGQGVDEQFF. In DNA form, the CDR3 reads TGTGCCAGCAGCCCTCAGGGGGGACAGGGTGTCGATGAGCAGTTCTTC.

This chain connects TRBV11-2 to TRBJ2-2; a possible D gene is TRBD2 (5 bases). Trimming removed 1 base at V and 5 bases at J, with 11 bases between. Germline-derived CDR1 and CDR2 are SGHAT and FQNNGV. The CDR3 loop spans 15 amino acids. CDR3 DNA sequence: TGTGCCAGCAGCTTAGCCGTAGGGAGAACCGGGGAGCTGTTTTTT. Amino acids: CASSLAVGRTGELFF.

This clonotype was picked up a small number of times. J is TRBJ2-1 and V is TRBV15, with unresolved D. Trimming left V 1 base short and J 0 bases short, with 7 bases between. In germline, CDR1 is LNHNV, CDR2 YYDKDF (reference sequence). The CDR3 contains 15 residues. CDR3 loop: CATSRARNSYNEQFF. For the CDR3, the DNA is TGTGCCACCAGCAGAGCCCGAAACTCCTACAATGAGCAGTTCTTC. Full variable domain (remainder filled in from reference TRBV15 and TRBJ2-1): DAMVIQNPRYQVTQFGKPVTLSCSQTLNHNVMYWYQQKSSQAPKLLFHYYDKDFNNEADTPDNFQSRRPNTSFCFLDIRSPGLGDTAMYLCATSRARNSYNEQFFGPGTRLTVL.

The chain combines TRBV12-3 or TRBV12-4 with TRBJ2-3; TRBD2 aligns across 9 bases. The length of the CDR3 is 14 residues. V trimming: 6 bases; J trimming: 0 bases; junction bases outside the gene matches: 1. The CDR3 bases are TGTGCCAGCAGGGGACTAGCCAGCACAGATACGCAGTATTTT. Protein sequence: CASRGLASTDTQYF.

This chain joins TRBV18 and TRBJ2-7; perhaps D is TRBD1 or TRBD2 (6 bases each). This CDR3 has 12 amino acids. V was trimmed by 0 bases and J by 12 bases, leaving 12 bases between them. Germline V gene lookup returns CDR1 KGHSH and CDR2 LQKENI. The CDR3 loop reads CASSPPEGGMYF. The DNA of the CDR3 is TGTGCCAGCTCACCACCGGAAGGGGGGATGTACTTC.

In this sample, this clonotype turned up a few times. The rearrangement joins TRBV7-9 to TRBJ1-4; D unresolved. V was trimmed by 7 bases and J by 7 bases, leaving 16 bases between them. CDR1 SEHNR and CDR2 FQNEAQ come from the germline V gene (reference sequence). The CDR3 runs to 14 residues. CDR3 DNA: TGTGCCAGCACCATATCAGCGGCCGCTGAAAAACTGTTTTTT. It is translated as CASTISAAAEKLFF.

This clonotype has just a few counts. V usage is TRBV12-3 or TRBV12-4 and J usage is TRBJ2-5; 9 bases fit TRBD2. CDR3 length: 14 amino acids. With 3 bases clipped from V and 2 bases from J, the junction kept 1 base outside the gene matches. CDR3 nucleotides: TGTGCCAGCAGTTTTGCGGGGGGGCAAGAGACCCAGTACTTC. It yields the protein CASSFAGGQETQYF.

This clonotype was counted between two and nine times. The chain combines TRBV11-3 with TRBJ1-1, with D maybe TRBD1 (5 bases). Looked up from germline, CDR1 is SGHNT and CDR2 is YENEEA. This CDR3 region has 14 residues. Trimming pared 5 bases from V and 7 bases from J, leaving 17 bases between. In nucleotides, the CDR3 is TGTGCCAGCAGCCGACTATTCAGGGACGATGAAGCTTTCTTT. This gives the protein CASSRLFRDDEAFF.

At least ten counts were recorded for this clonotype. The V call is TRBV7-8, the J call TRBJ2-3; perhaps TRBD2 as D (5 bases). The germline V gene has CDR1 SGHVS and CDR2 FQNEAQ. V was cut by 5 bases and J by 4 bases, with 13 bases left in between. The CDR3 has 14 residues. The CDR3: CASSGEGLADTQYF. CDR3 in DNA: TGTGCCAGCAGCGGTGAGGGCCTCGCAGATACGCAGTATTTT.

This CDR3 is CASSLGGRAGANVLTF. The CDR3 bases are TGTGCCAGCAGCTTAGGGGGCAGGGCTGGGGCCAACGTCCTGACTTTC. V gene TRBV7-7 combines with J gene TRBJ2-6, with D perhaps TRBD1 (5 bases). Germline V gives CDR1 SSHAT, CDR2 FNYEAQ (reference sequence). The CDR3 consists of 16 residues. Trimming took off 1 base at V and 2 bases at J, with 9 bases between the two ends.

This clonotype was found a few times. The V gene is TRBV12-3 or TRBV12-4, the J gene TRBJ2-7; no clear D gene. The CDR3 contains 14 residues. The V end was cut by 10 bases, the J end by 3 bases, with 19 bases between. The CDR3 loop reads CATTPDPPGYEQYF. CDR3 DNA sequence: TGTGCCACCACGCCCGACCCGCCGGGCTACGAGCAGTACTTC.

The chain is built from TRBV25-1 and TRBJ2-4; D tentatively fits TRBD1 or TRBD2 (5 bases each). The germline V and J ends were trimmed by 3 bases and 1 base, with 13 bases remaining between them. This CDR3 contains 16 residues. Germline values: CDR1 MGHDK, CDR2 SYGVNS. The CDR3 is CASSDDRGEAKNIQYF. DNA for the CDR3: TGTGCCAGCAGTGATGATCGGGGCGAGGCCAAAAACATTCAGTACTTC. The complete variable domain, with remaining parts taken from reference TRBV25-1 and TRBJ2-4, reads EADIYQTPRYLVIGTGKKITLECSQTMGHDKMYWYQQDPGMELHLIHYSYGVNSTEKGDLSSESTVSRIRTEHFPLTLESARPSHTSQYLCASSDDRGEAKNIQYFGAGTRLSVL.

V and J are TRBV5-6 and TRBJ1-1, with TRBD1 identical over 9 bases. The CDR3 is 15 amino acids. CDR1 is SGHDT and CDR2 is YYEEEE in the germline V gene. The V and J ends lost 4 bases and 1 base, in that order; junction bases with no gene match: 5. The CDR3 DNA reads TGTGCCAGCAGCCCGGACAGGGGATGGAACACTGAAGCTTTCTTT. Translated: CASSPDRGWNTEAFF.

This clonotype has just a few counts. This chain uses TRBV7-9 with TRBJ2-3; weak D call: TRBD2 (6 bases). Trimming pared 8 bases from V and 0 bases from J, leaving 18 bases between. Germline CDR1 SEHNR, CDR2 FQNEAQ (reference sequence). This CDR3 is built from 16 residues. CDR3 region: CASRRPGLSSTDTQYF. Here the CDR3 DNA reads TGTGCCAGCCGACGGCCGGGACTTTCAAGCACAGATACGCAGTATTTT.

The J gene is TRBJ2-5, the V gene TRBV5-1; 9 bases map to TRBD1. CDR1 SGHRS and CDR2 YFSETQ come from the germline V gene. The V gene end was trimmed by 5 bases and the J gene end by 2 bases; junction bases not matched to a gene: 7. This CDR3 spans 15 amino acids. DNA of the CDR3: TGCGCCAGCAGTGTTACCGGGACAGGGCAAGAGACCCAGTACTTC. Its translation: CASSVTGTGQETQYF.